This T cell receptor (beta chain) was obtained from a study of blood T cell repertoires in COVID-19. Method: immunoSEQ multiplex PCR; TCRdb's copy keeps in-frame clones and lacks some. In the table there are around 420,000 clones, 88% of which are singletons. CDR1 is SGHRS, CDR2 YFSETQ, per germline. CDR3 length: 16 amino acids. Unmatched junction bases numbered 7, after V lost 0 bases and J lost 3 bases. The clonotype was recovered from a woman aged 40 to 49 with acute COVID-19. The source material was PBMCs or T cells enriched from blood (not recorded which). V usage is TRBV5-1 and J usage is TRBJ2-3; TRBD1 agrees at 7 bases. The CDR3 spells CASSLEDTRGTDTQYF. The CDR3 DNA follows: TGCGCCAGCAGCTTGGAAGATACCAGGGGGACAGATACGCAGTATTTT.